A single sample gave rise to the 23 T cell receptor beta chains below, sequenced in a study of naive CD8 T cells in extremely preterm neonates. Generated by immunoSEQ multiplex PCR, the TCRdb table keeps only in-frame clones and is missing some. The profile shows thousands of clones, 97% of them singletons. Sequenced: naive CD8+ T cells from blood. Receptor source: a human donor in good health.

The chain links TRBV7-9 to TRBJ2-5; TRBD2 matches at 7 bases. V lost 6 bases, J lost 3 bases, and 4 bases stayed unmatched. CDR1 and CDR2 from the germline V gene are SEHNR and FQNEAQ (reference sequence). The CDR3 is 13 residues long. CDR3 sequence (DNA): TGTGCCAGCAGTCCCAGCGGGGAAGAGACCCAGTACTTC. Translation: CASSPSGEETQYF.

This rearrangement joins TRBV7-8 to TRBJ2-5; 7 bases line up with TRBD2. Germline V gene lookup returns CDR1 SGHVS and CDR2 FQNEAQ. The CDR3 length is 14 residues. Losses at the gene ends were 4 bases for V and 0 bases for J; bases not matched to a gene: 2. CDR3 loop: CASSSLADQETQYF. CDR3 sequence (DNA): TGTGCCAGCAGCTCCCTAGCGGACCAAGAGACCCAGTACTTC.

The chain joins TRBV9 to TRBJ2-7; a weak D match, TRBD2 (5 bases). The germline V gene has CDR1 SGDLS and CDR2 YYNGEE. The V and J ends lost 3 bases and 6 bases respectively, with 16 bases between them. The CDR3 runs 14 residues. The chain's CDR3 is CASSATNLLGEQYF. DNA for the CDR3: TGTGCCAGCAGCGCGACTAACCTCCTCGGCGAGCAGTACTTC.

The rearrangement uses TRBV7-9 and TRBJ2-3; D gene unclear. V lost 5 bases, J lost 0 bases, and 18 bases lay in between. The CDR3 has 17 residues. Germline CDR1 and CDR2: SEHNR and FQNEAQ (reference sequence). In DNA, the CDR3 is TGTGCCAGCAGCCCCCCTAGTTGGCACCCTAGCACAGATACGCAGTATTTT. Residues: CASSPPSWHPSTDTQYF.

The chain couples TRBV3-2 to TRBJ2-3; no DNA check was done on the table's D call, TRBD2. TRBV3-2 is noted as a pseudogene. The CDR3 length is 8 residues. DNA for the CDR3: TGTGCCTCCCGTTGTAAGTATTTT. This gives the protein CASRCKYF.

J is TRBJ2-1 and V is TRBV27, with 7 bases fitting TRBD1. Unmatched junction bases numbered 8, after V lost 2 bases and J lost 7 bases. The CDR3 runs 15 residues. Germline CDR1 reads MNHEY; CDR2 reads SMNVEV (reference sequence). The DNA of the CDR3 is TGTGCCAGCAGTTTAGGCCTAGGGACAGATAATGAGCAGTTCTTC. This codes for CASSLGLGTDNEQFF.

The chain recombines TRBV7-9 with TRBJ1-5; D remains unclear. The CDR3 consists of 13 residues. CDR1 SEHNR and CDR2 FQNEAQ come from the germline V gene (reference sequence). Trimming cost V 5 bases and J 5 bases, with 10 bases left between them. Here the CDR3 reads CASSDAGDQPQHF. The CDR3, as DNA: TGTGCCAGCAGCGATGCCGGGGATCAGCCCCAGCATTTT.

The chain couples TRBV7-6 to TRBJ1-5; 8 nucleotides match TRBD1. Unmatched junction bases numbered 8, after V lost 1 base and J lost 6 bases. Germline V gives CDR1 SGHVS, CDR2 FNYEAQ. This CDR3 comprises 16 residues. CDR3 nucleotides: TGTGCCAGCAGCTTAGGAGGACAGGGCGGGGGTCAGCCCCAGCATTTT. It is translated as CASSLGGQGGGQPQHF.

The rearrangement joins TRBV28 to TRBJ2-5; D possibly corresponds to TRBD1 (5 bases). V lost 7 bases, J lost 12 bases, and 15 bases lay in between. CDR3 length equals 11 residues. CDR1 MDHEN and CDR2 SYDVKM come from the germline V gene. The CDR3 DNA reads as TGTGCCAGCACCCGAGGACACCTGAAGTACTTC. Translation: CASTRGHLKYF. Combining the CDR3 with reference TRBV28 and TRBJ2-5 gives the whole variable domain DVKVTQSSRYLVKRTGEKVFLECVQDMDHENMFWYRQDPGLGLRLIYFSYDVKMKEKGDIPEGYSVSREKKERFSLILESASTNQTSMYLCASTRGHLKYFGPGTRLLVL.

For this clone: Other DNA sequences in the sample encode the same CDR3. The CDR3 spells CASSTNQGLNTEAFF. The CDR3 DNA reads as TGTGCCAGCAGTACAAATCAGGGTCTGAACACTGAAGCTTTCTTT. The chain couples TRBV28 to TRBJ1-1, with D possibly matching TRBD1 (5 bases). The CDR3 spans 15 residues. Looked up from germline, CDR1 is MDHEN and CDR2 is SYDVKM. The ends were cut back, 5 bases at V and 0 bases at J, with 13 bases in the middle.

Concerning this clone itself: Other nucleotide sequences from this sample produce the same CDR3. The V call is TRBV5-4, the J call TRBJ1-4; maybe TRBD1 (6 bases). This CDR3 is built from 16 residues. Germline CDR1 and CDR2: SGHNT and YYREEE (reference sequence). The V and J ends lost 0 bases and 8 bases respectively, with 17 bases between them. The CDR3 region is CASSLETQGGMEKLFF. CDR3 DNA sequence: TGTGCCAGCAGCTTGGAGACACAGGGTGGCATGGAAAAACTGTTTTTT.

CDR3 bases: TGTGCCAGCAGCCAAGATGGCAGGGTTGGTCTTGAAGCTTTCTTT. Translated: CASSQDGRVGLEAFF. The chain combines TRBV4-2 with TRBJ1-1, with D possibly matching TRBD1 (5 bases). The length of the CDR3 is 15 residues. The germline V gene encodes CDR1 LGHNA and CDR2 YNFKEQ. Trimming cost V 0 bases and J 7 bases, with 15 bases left between them.

The V gene is TRBV27, the J gene TRBJ1-1, with D maybe TRBD1 (5 bases). V was trimmed by 6 bases and J by 3 bases, leaving 11 bases between them. Germline loops: CDR1 MNHEY, CDR2 SMNVEV (reference sequence). The CDR3 length is 13 residues. This CDR3 reads CASRIGQYTEAFF. As DNA, the CDR3 is TGTGCCAGCAGAATAGGACAATACACTGAAGCTTTCTTT.

V gene TRBV4-1 combines with J gene TRBJ2-1; D possibly corresponds to TRBD2 (6 bases). CDR1 and CDR2 from the germline V gene are MGHRA and YSYEKL. The ends were cut back, 2 bases at V and 5 bases at J, with 16 bases in the middle. The CDR3 is 16 amino acids. This CDR3 is CASSQKSGLLNNEQFF. DNA for the CDR3: TGCGCCAGCAGCCAAAAAAGCGGGTTACTAAACAATGAGCAGTTCTTC.

This chain joins TRBV27 and TRBJ1-1; a weak D match, TRBD1 (5 bases). CDR3 length: 14 residues. The germline V gene encodes CDR1 MNHEY and CDR2 SMNVEV (reference sequence). Trimming stripped 5 bases from V and 1 base from J, with 11 bases between. This CDR3 reads CASSTGVGNTEAFF. Here the CDR3 DNA reads TGTGCCAGCAGTACAGGAGTGGGGAACACTGAAGCTTTCTTT.

This chain connects TRBV5-6 to TRBJ2-1, with 8 bases fitting TRBD1. Germline lookup yields CDR1 SGHDT and CDR2 YYEEEE. V shed 6 bases, J shed 4 bases, and the junction held 9 bases outside the gene matches. The CDR3 extends over 15 amino acids. The CDR3 DNA reads as TGTGCCAGCATCGACCGGGACAGGCCTTACAATGAGCAGTTCTTC. The encoded protein is CASIDRDRPYNEQFF.

The rearrangement joins TRBV7-6 to TRBJ1-2; 8 nucleotides line up with TRBD1. This CDR3 is 15 amino acids long. Germline V lookup: CDR1 SGHVS, CDR2 FNYEAQ. Trimming cost V 5 bases and J 0 bases; bases outside gene matches: 5. The CDR3 sequence is CASSARQGSNYGYTF. The DNA of the CDR3 is TGTGCCAGCAGCGCCAGACAGGGGTCTAACTATGGCTACACCTTC.

The CDR3 region has the DNA TGCGCCAGCAGCCAAGAGCGGGGGACAGGTAGTGCCGGGGAGCTGTTTTTT. It translates to CASSQERGTGSAGELFF. This chain links TRBV4-1 with TRBJ2-2, with D possibly being TRBD1 (8 bases). Germline CDR1 MGHRA, CDR2 YSYEKL. Trimming left V 0 bases short and J 6 bases short, with 17 bases between. The CDR3 consists of 17 residues.

V and J are TRBV6-1 and TRBJ2-5; TRBD2 is a possible D gene (6 bases). Trimming left V 2 bases short and J 5 bases short, with 12 bases between. Germline CDR1 is MNHNS and CDR2 is SASEGT. The CDR3 is made up of 14 amino acids. DNA of the CDR3: TGTGCCAGCAGTGAATGGGGACTCGGGGAGACCCAGTACTTC. Protein sequence: CASSEWGLGETQYF.

This chain uses TRBV11-2 with TRBJ1-2; TRBD1 matches 11 bases. J lost 2 bases, V lost 5 bases, and 10 bases had no gene match. The germline gives CDR1 SGHAT, CDR2 FQNNGV. The CDR3 consists of 17 residues. CDR3 bases: TGTGCCAGCAGCCTCGGACAGGGGGCTACCCACAACTATGGCTACACCTTC. The encoded protein is CASSLGQGATHNYGYTF.

Turning to this clone: A read error likely explains this, since a far larger clone differs by one base. The chain links TRBV4-2 to TRBJ2-7; D unclear. The ends were cut back, 1 base at V and 5 bases at J, with 15 bases in the middle. Germline V lookup: CDR1 LGHNA, CDR2 YNFKEQ. CDR3 length: 15 amino acids. In DNA form, the CDR3 reads TGTGCCAGCAGCCAAGGCCACTCGTCTTCGGACGAGCAGTACTTC. Its protein is CASSQGHSSSDEQYF.

This chain joins TRBV30 and TRBJ1-6, with 7 bases identical to TRBD1. Germline-derived CDR1 and CDR2 are GTSNPN and SVGIG (reference sequence). V was clipped by 2 bases and J by 8 bases; unmatched bases: 12. This CDR3 contains 16 residues. CDR3 coding DNA: TGTGCCTGGAGTCCCCACAGGGGCCGGCGGGATTCACCCCTCCACTTT. It is translated as CAWSPHRGRRDSPLHF.

The V call is TRBV5-1, the J call TRBJ1-1; 10 bases match TRBD1. The CDR3 runs to 15 residues. V dropped 2 bases and J dropped 4; count of bases not matched to a gene: 5. CDR1 is SGHRS, CDR2 YFSETQ, per germline. DNA of the CDR3: TGCGCCAGCAGCTTCGGGGACAGGGGAGGCACTGAAGCTTTCTTT. As protein: CASSFGDRGGTEAFF.